This T cell receptor (beta chain) was captured by sequencing in a study of cytomegalovirus exposure and HLA in healthy donors. Looked up from germline, CDR1 is MDHEN and CDR2 is SYDVKM. Between the trimmed V and J ends, which lost 3 bases and 5 bases, there was a span of 13 bases. The CDR3 spans 15 residues. Method: immunoSEQ multiplex PCR; TCRdb's copy keeps in-frame clones and lacks some. The sample lists over 200,000 clones; just over 85% were seen once. The chain joins TRBV28 to TRBJ1-4, with no clear D. This TCR was recovered from a woman aged 18-30 years in good health and CMV-seronegative. The specimen sequenced was PBMCs. DNA for the CDR3: TGTGCCAGCAGTTTTAGCGGTCCGGCGAATGAAAAACTGTTTTTT. Translating gives CASSFSGPANEKLFF.